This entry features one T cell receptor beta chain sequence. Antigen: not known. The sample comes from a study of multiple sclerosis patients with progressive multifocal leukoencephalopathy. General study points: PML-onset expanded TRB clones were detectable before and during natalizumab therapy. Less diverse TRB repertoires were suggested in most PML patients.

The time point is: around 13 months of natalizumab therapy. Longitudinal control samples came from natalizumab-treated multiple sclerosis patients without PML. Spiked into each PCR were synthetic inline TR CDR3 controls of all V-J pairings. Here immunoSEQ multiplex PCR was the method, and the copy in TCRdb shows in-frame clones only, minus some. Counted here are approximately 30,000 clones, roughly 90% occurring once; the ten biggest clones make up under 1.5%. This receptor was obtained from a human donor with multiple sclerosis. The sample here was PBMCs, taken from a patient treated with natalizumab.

The CDR3 sequence is CASSQDAGQPQHF. The CDR3 nucleotides are TGCGCCAGCAGCCAAGATGCGGGGCAGCCCCAGCATTTT. The rearrangement joins TRBV4-3 to TRBJ1-5; D gene unclear. The CDR3 spans 13 residues. The germline V gene encodes CDR1 LGHNA and CDR2 YSLEER. Trimming stripped 0 bases from V and 7 bases from J, with 7 bases between.